The rows below give T cell receptor beta chains drawn from one sample of a study of T cells in narcolepsy. Profiling relied on immunoSEQ multiplex PCR, and the TCRdb table lists in-frame clones only, not all of them. The profile shows tens of thousands of clones, around 89% of them singletons. The specimen was CD45RA- memory CD4+ T cells from PBMCs. The receptor set was obtained from a human donor with narcolepsy. Both conserved end residues are part of each CDR3. The D gene is left open where the match is weak. Only some rows state a clone size, as once, few, many or a class for expanded clones.

clone_size: -; v_call: TRBV5-1; d_call: -; j_call: TRBJ2-1; cdr3_nt: TGCGCCAGCAGCCGTACAGCGATTTCCTACAATGAGCAGTTCTTC; cdr3_aa: CASSRTAISYNEQFF
clone_size: -; v_call: TRBV7-2; d_call: -; j_call: TRBJ2-1; cdr3_nt: TGTGCCAGCAGCTTAATGCCCAGCTCCTACAATGAGCAGTTCTTC; cdr3_aa: CASSLMPSSYNEQFF
clone_size: -; v_call: TRBV9; d_call: TRBD1; j_call: TRBJ1-5; cdr3_nt: TGTGCCAGCAGCCCAACGACAGGGAGCCATCAGCCCCAGCATTTT; cdr3_aa: CASSPTTGSHQPQHF
clone_size: -; v_call: TRBV5-1; d_call: -; j_call: TRBJ1-1; cdr3_nt: TGCGCCAGCAGCTTGGGCTATGGCACTGAAGCTTTCTTT; cdr3_aa: CASSLGYGTEAFF
clone_size: -; v_call: TRBV5-5; d_call: TRBD1; j_call: TRBJ2-7; cdr3_nt: TGTGCCAGCAGCAGGCAGACAGGGGGCGACGAGCAGTACTTC; cdr3_aa: CASSRQTGGDEQYF
clone_size: -; v_call: TRBV7-3; d_call: -; j_call: TRBJ2-3; cdr3_nt: TGTGCCAGCAGCTTCGACGGCCAGGCGTCAGATACGCAGTATTTT; cdr3_aa: CASSFDGQASDTQYF
clone_size: -; v_call: TRBV9; d_call: TRBD2; j_call: TRBJ2-5; cdr3_nt: TGTGCCAGCGGCTTGGGGACTAGCGGATACCAAGAGACCCAGTACTTC; cdr3_aa: CASGLGTSGYQETQYF
clone_size: -; v_call: TRBV7-8; d_call: -; j_call: TRBJ2-7; cdr3_nt: TGTGCCAGCAGCCGCCAAAGGGACTACGAGCAGTACTTC; cdr3_aa: CASSRQRDYEQYF
clone_size: -; v_call: TRBV10-3; d_call: TRBD1; j_call: TRBJ2-2; cdr3_nt: TGTGCCATCAGTGAGGGGACAGGGAACACCGGGGAGCTGTTTTTT; cdr3_aa: CAISEGTGNTGELFF
clone_size: -; v_call: TRBV7-8; d_call: -; j_call: TRBJ1-3; cdr3_nt: TGTGCCAGCAGCTCCTATGGCAGGGTTACAAACACCATATATTTT; cdr3_aa: CASSSYGRVTNTIYF
clone_size: -; v_call: TRBV6-5; d_call: -; j_call: TRBJ2-7; cdr3_nt: TGTGCCAGCAGCCTCGACAGGCTGAGCTCCTACGAGCAGTACTTC; cdr3_aa: CASSLDRLSSYEQYF
clone_size: -; v_call: TRBV6-5; d_call: TRBD1; j_call: TRBJ2-1; cdr3_nt: TGTGCCAGCAGCGTGGACAGGGTGTCCAATGAGCAGTTCTTC; cdr3_aa: CASSVDRVSNEQFF
clone_size: -; v_call: TRBV2; d_call: -; j_call: TRBJ2-5; cdr3_nt: TGTGCCAGCAGTGTAGTGAGAGAGACCCAGTACTTC; cdr3_aa: CASSVVRETQYF
clone_size: once; v_call: TRBV19; d_call: TRBD2; j_call: TRBJ2-2; cdr3_nt: TGTGCCAGTAGGGCACGGGAGGGCCTAGGGGAGCTGTTTTTT; cdr3_aa: CASRAREGLGELFF
clone_size: -; v_call: TRBV6-1; d_call: -; j_call: TRBJ2-7; cdr3_nt: TGTGCCAGCAACACAGCAGGTCTGAGGATCCACGAGCAGTACTTC; cdr3_aa: CASNTAGLRIHEQYF
clone_size: once; v_call: TRBV9; d_call: -; j_call: TRBJ2-5; cdr3_nt: TGTGCCAGCAGCCCCCACTTTGATTTGGGGACCCAGTACTTC; cdr3_aa: CASSPHFDLGTQYF
clone_size: -; v_call: TRBV7-9; d_call: -; j_call: TRBJ2-3; cdr3_nt: TGTGCCAGCAGCAAGCCTGCGATATCAGATACGCAGTATTTT; cdr3_aa: CASSKPAISDTQYF
clone_size: -; v_call: TRBV19; d_call: TRBD2; j_call: TRBJ2-5; cdr3_nt: TGTGCCGCTAGCGGGAGCCGACAAGAGACCCAGTACTTC; cdr3_aa: CAASGSRQETQYF
clone_size: -; v_call: TRBV7-2; d_call: -; j_call: TRBJ1-1; cdr3_nt: TGTGCCAGCAGCTTAGGGTTGCGACTCCGATACACTGAAGCTTTCTTT; cdr3_aa: CASSLGLRLRYTEAFF
clone_size: -; v_call: TRBV6-1; d_call: -; j_call: TRBJ2-5; cdr3_nt: TGTGCCAGCAGTTTGGGTGAGGGGACGGAGACCCAGTACTTC; cdr3_aa: CASSLGEGTETQYF
clone_size: -; v_call: TRBV6-5; d_call: -; j_call: TRBJ2-7; cdr3_nt: TGTGCCAGCATGTTGACCTACGAGCAGTACTTC; cdr3_aa: CASMLTYEQYF
clone_size: -; v_call: TRBV10-3; d_call: TRBD1; j_call: TRBJ2-3; cdr3_nt: TGTGCCATCCGCGGGGGAGAGGGACAGGGGGATGATACGCAGTATTTT; cdr3_aa: CAIRGGEGQGDDTQYF
clone_size: -; v_call: TRBV5-5; d_call: -; j_call: TRBJ1-1; cdr3_nt: TGTGCCAGCAGCTTTCAAGGGGGCACTGAAGCTTTCTTT; cdr3_aa: CASSFQGGTEAFF
clone_size: once; v_call: TRBV6-6; d_call: TRBD2; j_call: TRBJ2-7; cdr3_nt: TGTGCCAGCAGTTACTCATTAGCGGGAGTGGAGCAGTACTTC; cdr3_aa: CASSYSLAGVEQYF
clone_size: -; v_call: TRBV21-1; d_call: -; j_call: TRBJ1-4; cdr3_nt: TGTGCCAGCAGCAAGATACCAACTAATGAAAAACTGTTTTTT; cdr3_aa: CASSKIPTNEKLFF
clone_size: -; v_call: TRBV7-3; d_call: -; j_call: TRBJ1-4; cdr3_nt: TGTGCCAGCAGCTTAAGAGCTAATGAAAAACTGTTTTTT; cdr3_aa: CASSLRANEKLFF
clone_size: -; v_call: TRBV7-9; d_call: -; j_call: TRBJ2-1; cdr3_nt: TGTGCCAGCAGCTTAGAGGGGCCTTACAATGAGCAGTTCTTC; cdr3_aa: CASSLEGPYNEQFF
clone_size: -; v_call: TRBV14; d_call: -; j_call: TRBJ1-2; cdr3_nt: TGTGCCAGCAGCCCGGACAGCTATGGCTACACCTTC; cdr3_aa: CASSPDSYGYTF
clone_size: -; v_call: TRBV27; d_call: -; j_call: TRBJ2-5; cdr3_nt: TGTGCCAGCAGTCAAGCGGAGACCCAGTACTTC; cdr3_aa: CASSQAETQYF
clone_size: -; v_call: TRBV19; d_call: TRBD2; j_call: TRBJ2-7; cdr3_nt: TGTGCCAGTAGTGGTTTCGGGACTCTCGGGGGGGAGCAGTACTTC; cdr3_aa: CASSGFGTLGGEQYF
clone_size: -; v_call: TRBV6-5; d_call: -; j_call: TRBJ2-2; cdr3_nt: TGTGCCAGCAGTTCTACGGCAGTGAACACCGGGGAGCTGTTTTTT; cdr3_aa: CASSSTAVNTGELFF
clone_size: -; v_call: TRBV25-1; d_call: -; j_call: TRBJ2-1; cdr3_nt: TGTGCCAGCAGTGAACGGGCAGGGAATTGGAACAATGAGCAGTTCTTC; cdr3_aa: CASSERAGNWNNEQFF
clone_size: -; v_call: TRBV11-2; d_call: TRBD1; j_call: TRBJ2-5; cdr3_nt: TGTGCCAGCAGGCCTGGGCGGGGACAGGGGCAAGAGACCCAGTACTTC; cdr3_aa: CASRPGRGQGQETQYF
clone_size: -; v_call: TRBV7-2; d_call: TRBD2; j_call: TRBJ2-3; cdr3_nt: TGTGCCAGCAGCTTAAGGGGACTAGGAATGGATACGCAGTATTTT; cdr3_aa: CASSLRGLGMDTQYF
clone_size: -; v_call: TRBV5-1; d_call: TRBD1; j_call: TRBJ2-3; cdr3_nt: TGCGCCAGCAGCAAGGGGACAGGGGGCTTCACAGATACGCAGTATTTT; cdr3_aa: CASSKGTGGFTDTQYF
clone_size: few; v_call: TRBV5-1; d_call: TRBD1; j_call: TRBJ2-7; cdr3_nt: TGCGCCAGCAGCTTGGGGATGGGACAGGGGGGCGAGCAGTACTTC; cdr3_aa: CASSLGMGQGGEQYF
clone_size: -; v_call: TRBV4-3; d_call: TRBD1; j_call: TRBJ2-3; cdr3_nt: TGCGCCAGCAGCCAAGGTGACAGGGGCGACGATACGCAGTATTTT; cdr3_aa: CASSQGDRGDDTQYF
clone_size: -; v_call: TRBV27; d_call: -; j_call: TRBJ2-7; cdr3_nt: TGTGCCAGCAGTTTTGGAGTAACTGGGGTGACAAAGCAGTACTTC; cdr3_aa: CASSFGVTGVTKQYF
clone_size: -; v_call: TRBV5-1; d_call: TRBD1; j_call: TRBJ2-5; cdr3_nt: TGCGCCAGCAGCACCGGGACAGCCAAAGAGACCCAGTACTTC; cdr3_aa: CASSTGTAKETQYF
clone_size: -; v_call: TRBV27; d_call: -; j_call: TRBJ2-2; cdr3_nt: TGTGCCAGCAGTCCCGGTGGCAGGGATACCGGGGAGCTGTTTTTT; cdr3_aa: CASSPGGRDTGELFF
clone_size: -; v_call: TRBV5-1; d_call: -; j_call: TRBJ2-7; cdr3_nt: TGCGCCAGCAGGGTTGCAGGGGGAGGCGAGCAGTACTTC; cdr3_aa: CASRVAGGGEQYF
clone_size: -; v_call: TRBV29-1; d_call: -; j_call: TRBJ2-3; cdr3_nt: TGCAGCGTGGGGGGAAGGTTGAGCACAGATACGCAGTATTTT; cdr3_aa: CSVGGRLSTDTQYF
clone_size: -; v_call: TRBV29-1; d_call: -; j_call: TRBJ1-2; cdr3_nt: TGCAGCGTTTTGAGGGGTAACTATGGCTACACCTTC; cdr3_aa: CSVLRGNYGYTF
clone_size: -; v_call: TRBV7-2; d_call: TRBD1; j_call: TRBJ2-7; cdr3_nt: TGTGCCAGCAGCTTGGTAGGGGGCAAGGACGAGCAGTACTTC; cdr3_aa: CASSLVGGKDEQYF
clone_size: -; v_call: TRBV30; d_call: -; j_call: TRBJ2-7; cdr3_nt: TGTGCCTGGAGTGTCAACGGGCAACTATCAACCGAGCAGTACTTC; cdr3_aa: CAWSVNGQLSTEQYF
clone_size: once; v_call: TRBV4-2; d_call: -; j_call: TRBJ2-7; cdr3_nt: TGTGCCAGCAGCCATAGACCGGAGGGCAACTACGAGCAGTACTTC; cdr3_aa: CASSHRPEGNYEQYF
clone_size: -; v_call: TRBV5-1; d_call: -; j_call: TRBJ2-3; cdr3_nt: TGCGCCAGCAGCTTTCAGGGGATAGATACGCAGTATTTT; cdr3_aa: CASSFQGIDTQYF
clone_size: -; v_call: TRBV14; d_call: -; j_call: TRBJ1-1; cdr3_nt: TGTGCCAGCAGCCCGGTTTCGGGGCGGGCTTTCTTT; cdr3_aa: CASSPVSGRAFF
clone_size: -; v_call: TRBV6-6; d_call: -; j_call: TRBJ1-4; cdr3_nt: TGTGCCAGCACACCCGGGCAGGGGTATGAAAAACTGTTTTTT; cdr3_aa: CASTPGQGYEKLFF
clone_size: -; v_call: TRBV14; d_call: -; j_call: TRBJ2-1; cdr3_nt: TGTGCCAGCAGCCAAGATCTGGTTCGCGAGCAGTTCTTC; cdr3_aa: CASSQDLVREQFF
clone_size: -; v_call: TRBV11-3; d_call: TRBD1; j_call: TRBJ2-7; cdr3_nt: TGTGCCAGCAGCTTCGGTCCGACAGGGGCGTCCTACGAGCAGTACTTC; cdr3_aa: CASSFGPTGASYEQYF
clone_size: -; v_call: TRBV7-8; d_call: -; j_call: TRBJ2-7; cdr3_nt: TGTGCCAGCAGCTTACAGGTTTCCTACGAGCAGTACTTC; cdr3_aa: CASSLQVSYEQYF
clone_size: -; v_call: TRBV7-2; d_call: -; j_call: TRBJ2-5; cdr3_nt: TGTGCCAGCAGTGCCCAGGGGCTCTCGGAGACCCAGTACTTC; cdr3_aa: CASSAQGLSETQYF
clone_size: -; v_call: TRBV11-3; d_call: -; j_call: TRBJ2-1; cdr3_nt: TGTGCCAGCACTGTTAGTAGTTTCTGGACGTCAGTTAATGAGCAGTTCTTC; cdr3_aa: CASTVSSFWTSVNEQFF
clone_size: -; v_call: TRBV5-1; d_call: -; j_call: TRBJ1-2; cdr3_nt: TGCGCCAGCTCCCAAGACCCTACTTATGGCTACACCTTC; cdr3_aa: CASSQDPTYGYTF
clone_size: -; v_call: TRBV28; d_call: -; j_call: TRBJ2-7; cdr3_nt: TGTGCCAGCAGTTTCGGGGGGCGCGAGCAGTACTTC; cdr3_aa: CASSFGGREQYF
clone_size: -; v_call: TRBV7-8; d_call: TRBD2; j_call: TRBJ2-1; cdr3_nt: TGTGCCAGCAGCCAGATAAGGAGCGGGGGGATGTCCTACAATGAGCAGTTCTTC; cdr3_aa: CASSQIRSGGMSYNEQFF